Below are 11 T cell receptor beta chains sequenced from a single sample in a study of cytomegalovirus exposure and HLA in healthy donors. Clones were read by immunoSEQ multiplex PCR, and TCRdb kept only the in-frame ones, dropping some. The sample lists around 300,000 clones, 87% occurring once. The sample consisted of PBMCs. The source of these receptors is a woman between 25 and 40 years old in good health and CMV-seropositive.

V is TRBV14 and J is TRBJ2-4; 7 bases fit TRBD1. Germline V gene data show CDR1 as SGHDN and CDR2 as FVKESK. The CDR3 loop spans 14 amino acids. V shed 4 bases and J 1 base; nucleotides not matched to a gene: 1. CDR3 sequence: CASSLDRAKNIQYF. Written as DNA, the CDR3 is TGTGCCAGCAGCCTGGACAGGGCCAAAAACATTCAGTACTTC. Full variable domain (missing parts from reference TRBV14 and TRBJ2-4): EAGVTQFPSHSVIEKGQTVTLRCDPISGHDNLYWYRRVMGKEIKFLLHFVKESKQDESGMPNNRFLAERTGGTYSTLKVQPAELEDSGVYFCASSLDRAKNIQYFGAGTRLSVL.

CDR3 in amino acids: CSVETGRTGWSAEAFF. The CDR3 bases are TGCAGCGTTGAAACCGGACGGACAGGGTGGTCGGCTGAAGCTTTCTTT. The chain joins TRBV29-1 to TRBJ1-1; the match to TRBD1 covers 8 bases. The ends lost 2 bases at V and 6 bases at J; junction bases unmatched: 14. CDR1 and CDR2 (germline): SQVTM, ANQGSEA. The CDR3 is made up of 16 amino acids.

The rearrangement joins TRBV11-2 to TRBJ2-1; 8 nucleotides align to TRBD1. The CDR3 has 13 amino acids. The germline V gene has CDR1 SGHAT and CDR2 FQNNGV. V gave up 3 bases and J gave up 6 bases; unmatched junction bases: 1. CDR3 sequence reads: CASSLDRANEQFF. The CDR3, as DNA: TGTGCCAGCAGCTTGGACAGGGCCAATGAGCAGTTCTTC.

On this clone: Mismatch with germline at one junction end may stem from a read error. This chain connects TRBV30 to TRBJ2-7; 8 bases align to TRBD1. The CDR3 sequence is 11 residues long. CDR1 and CDR2 from the germline V gene are GTSNPN and SVGIG (reference sequence). The CDR3 protein is CAWSVPGTGDF. CDR3 nucleotide sequence: TGTGCCTGGAGTGTACCCGGGACAGGAGACTTC.

The chain uses TRBV19 and TRBJ1-1; tentative D call: TRBD1 (5 bases). Germline V gives CDR1 LNHDA, CDR2 SQIVND (reference sequence). The CDR3 runs 13 residues. The V and J ends lost 7 bases and 3 bases respectively, with 12 bases between them. Here the CDR3 DNA reads TGTGCCAGTAATTATTGGGGGGACACTGAAGCTTTCTTT. Its translation is CASNYWGDTEAFF.

This clone was observed a single time. The V and J genes are TRBV25-1 and TRBJ1-2; D is unresolved. The CDR3 sequence is 16 residues long. The V end lost 0 bases, the J end lost 7 bases, and 18 bases lay between the germline ends. CDR1 is MGHDK and CDR2 is SYGVNS in the germline V gene. As DNA, the CDR3 is TGTGCCAGCAGTGAATACGCGACCGAAGGTTACACTGGCTACACCTTC. Translation: CASSEYATEGYTGYTF.

The rearrangement links TRBV4-1 to TRBJ2-3; D is perhaps TRBD2 (5 bases). Germline CDR1 is MGHRA and CDR2 is YSYEKL. The length of the CDR3 is 12 residues. Trimming pared 3 bases from V and 6 bases from J, leaving 7 bases between. CDR3: CASSHVADTQYF. Written as DNA, the CDR3 is TGCGCCAGCAGCCACGTAGCGGATACGCAGTATTTT.

This chain connects TRBV6-5 to TRBJ2-1; D call uncertain. Germline CDR1 reads MNHEY; CDR2 reads SVGAGI. This CDR3 has 12 amino acids. The V end lost 2 bases, the J end lost 10 bases, and 9 bases lay between the germline ends. The CDR3 protein is CASSYGVGEQFF. The CDR3 DNA sequence: TGTGCCAGCAGTTACGGGGTAGGCGAGCAGTTCTTC.

The J gene is TRBJ2-5, the V gene TRBV28, with TRBD2 matching over 15 bases. The V gene end was trimmed by 6 bases and the J gene end by 4 bases; junction bases not matched to a gene: 15. This CDR3 is built from 19 residues. From germline, CDR1 is MDHEN and CDR2 SYDVKM. The CDR3 reads CASSRGLAGGPGPIETQYF. The CDR3 DNA reads as TGTGCCAGCAGCCGAGGACTAGCGGGAGGGCCGGGCCCCATAGAGACCCAGTACTTC.

The gene calls are TRBV7-6 and TRBJ2-7; D not resolved. The germline V gene has CDR1 SGHVS and CDR2 FNYEAQ. CDR3 size: 15 residues. With 0 bases removed from V and 4 bases from J, the gap between germline ends came to 13 bases. The CDR3 coding sequence is TGTGCCAGCAGCTTAGCGTGGGAAGACGGGTACGAGCAGTACTTC. It yields the protein CASSLAWEDGYEQYF.

The rearrangement joins TRBV19 to TRBJ2-7; D gene uncertain. Trimming shortened V by 1 base and J by 3 bases, and 7 bases separated the two germline ends. Per germline, CDR1 LNHDA and CDR2 SQIVND (reference sequence). The CDR3 runs 13 residues. The CDR3 is CASSIGQDYEQYF. The CDR3 coding sequence is TGTGCCAGTAGTATAGGACAAGACTACGAGCAGTACTTC.